The text below deals with one T cell receptor beta chain. Its antigen is undetermined. The source of the sample is a study of cytomegalovirus exposure and HLA in healthy donors. Study observations and caveats: Researchers reportedly found TCR beta sequences accurately predicted most subjects' HLA-A and HLA-B alleles. In vitro work confirmed that a few CMV-associated chains recognize CMV antigens.

The PCR employed 60 Vbeta primers together with 13 Jbeta primers. Original processing notes: Among the unique TCR beta chains that a later analysis counted, 70 million to 85 million in all, 9.5 million to 11 million were shared. Repertoires were generated with immunoSEQ multiplex PCR, while TCRdb's copy carries only in-frame clones and drops some. That table furnishes V, J and clone size, whereas the DNA furnished D and trimming. This sample has 150,000 to 200,000 clones, with approximately 82% found just once. This cohort consisted of healthy bone marrow donors. V gave up 8 bases and J gave up 8 bases, with 16 bases separating them. The CDR3 has 13 residues. Germline CDR1 MNHEY, CDR2 SVGAGI.

V gene TRBV6-5 combines with J gene TRBJ2-1, with TRBD2 as a possible D gene (7 bases). This TCR derives from a man in his fifties in good health and CMV-seropositive. Source material: PBMCs. CDR3 sequence reads: CASRGGARDEQFF. DNA for the CDR3: TGTGCCAGCCGTGGGGGGGCCCGGGATGAGCAGTTCTTC.